These 25 T cell receptor beta chains share one sample of origin, sequenced in a study of cytomegalovirus exposure and HLA in healthy donors. The study ran its PCR with 60 Vbeta and 13 Jbeta primers. This table comes from immunoSEQ multiplex PCR, and its TCRdb copy is limited to in-frame clones, with some not included. The sample consists of around 100,000 clones, roughly four fifths of them appearing once. The source material was PBMCs. All receptors come from a woman aged 40-49 years in good health and CMV-seropositive.

This clone was counted a few times. The chain combines TRBV19 with TRBJ2-1; 9 positions agree with TRBD2. Germline loops: CDR1 LNHDA, CDR2 SQIVND (reference sequence). The junction had 6 bases not matched to a gene; V was cut back by 5 bases and J by 4 bases. CDR3 length: 15 amino acids. CDR3 nucleotides: TGTGCCAGTAGTTTTGAGACTAGCGGATACAATGAGCAGTTCTTC. Protein sequence: CASSFETSGYNEQFF.

The genes are TRBV7-8 and TRBJ1-1; D is undetermined. V dropped 2 bases and J dropped 4 bases, with 5 bases sitting between them. Germline loops: CDR1 SGHVS, CDR2 FQNEAQ. The CDR3 runs 12 residues. CDR3 residues: CASSLRSTEAFF. CDR3 nucleotides: TGTGCCAGCAGCTTAAGGAGCACTGAAGCTTTCTTT.

The gene calls are TRBV5-4 and TRBJ2-1, with 7 bases matching TRBD2. This CDR3 is built from 16 residues. Germline lookup yields CDR1 SGHNT and CDR2 YYREEE (reference sequence). The V gene end was trimmed by 0 bases and the J gene end by 6 bases; junction bases not matched to a gene: 9. DNA of the CDR3: TGTGCCAGCAGCTTGGAGATAGCGGGTACTATCAATGAGCAGTTCTTC. This codes for CASSLEIAGTINEQFF.

This clone came up once. This rearrangement joins TRBV7-6 to TRBJ1-3; the D gene is possibly TRBD1 (6 bases). CDR3 length: 17 residues. The germline V gene encodes CDR1 SGHVS and CDR2 FNYEAQ. Trimming took 1 base from V and 0 from J, leaving 13 bases between them. CDR3 region: CASSLVAGASSGNTIYF. The CDR3 region has the DNA TGTGCCAGCAGCTTAGTGGCGGGGGCGAGCTCTGGAAACACCATATATTTT.

This clone was seen ten or more times. A read error may account for a junction end that differs from germline. J is TRBJ2-1 and V is TRBV7-7; possibly TRBD2 for D (6 bases). Germline V gene lookup returns CDR1 SSHAT and CDR2 FNYEAQ (reference sequence). The CDR3 runs to 16 residues. The CDR3 reads CASSLGIGGKGDEQFF. CDR3 nucleotide sequence: TGTGCTAGCAGCTTAGGAATCGGCGGGAAGGGAGATGAGCAGTTCTTC.

This rearrangement joins TRBV4-3 to TRBJ2-3, with TRBD2 identical over 9 bases. The V gene end was trimmed by 4 bases and the J gene end by 5 bases; junction bases not matched to a gene: 13. The germline gives CDR1 LGHNA, CDR2 YSLEER. The CDR3 has 17 amino acids. This chain's CDR3 is CASSPNLSGRRRDTQYF. CDR3 DNA: TGCGCCAGCAGCCCTAACCTTAGCGGGAGACGTCGAGATACGCAGTATTTT.

This sequence joins TRBV7-9 and TRBJ2-7; possibly TRBD1 for D (5 bases). Germline CDR1 is SEHNR and CDR2 is FQNEAQ (reference sequence). The CDR3 loop spans 15 amino acids. Trimming cost V 5 bases and J 2 bases, with 16 bases left between them. As DNA, the CDR3 is TGTGCCAGCAGCCCTAGGGGCGGATCCACCTACGAGCAGTACTTC. Translated, it gives CASSPRGGSTYEQYF.

The chain couples TRBV7-9 to TRBJ2-5, with D possibly TRBD2 on 5 matching bases. The CDR3 is 16 amino acids. Germline V gene sequence: CDR1 SEHNR, CDR2 FQNEAQ (reference sequence). Between the trimmed V and J ends, which lost 5 bases and 1 base, there was a span of 17 bases. In DNA form, the CDR3 reads TGTGCCAGCAGCCCGCTCTTTGGGGAGCCCCAAGAGACCCAGTACTTC. It is translated as CASSPLFGEPQETQYF.

V and J are TRBV7-2 and TRBJ1-5; D remains ambiguous. The CDR3 extends over 15 amino acids. Germline loops: CDR1 SGHTA, CDR2 FQGNSA. Between the trimmed V and J ends, which lost 6 bases and 3 bases, there was a span of 15 bases. CDR3 nucleotides: TGTGCCAGCAGTCCCGGGAATAGGGCCAATCAGCCCCAGCATTTT. It specifies CASSPGNRANQPQHF.

This clone was found a few times. The genes are TRBV6-5 and TRBJ2-3; D is uncertain. Trimming took off 3 bases at V and 4 bases at J, with 11 bases between the two ends. Germline V gene lookup returns CDR1 MNHEY and CDR2 SVGAGI. The length of the CDR3 is 14 residues. The CDR3 bases are TGTGCCAGCAGTTATACAGATTTGCCAGATACGCAGTATTTT. It translates to CASSYTDLPDTQYF.

The J gene is TRBJ1-1, the V gene TRBV5-4, with 8 bases aligning to TRBD1. The CDR3 extends over 14 amino acids. The V gene's germline CDR1 is SGHNT and CDR2 YYREEE (reference sequence). With V trimmed by 3 bases and J by 1 base, 2 bases remained unmatched. CDR3: CASSSGQGNTEAFF. CDR3 coding DNA: TGTGCCAGCAGCTCCGGACAGGGGAACACTGAAGCTTTCTTT.

This clone ranks as medium-sized. The rearrangement links TRBV7-9 to TRBJ1-1; 8 positions agree with TRBD1. CDR3 length equals 13 residues. The germline CDR1 and CDR2 sequences are SEHNR and FQNEAQ (reference sequence). J was trimmed by 4 bases and V by 4 bases; bases with no gene match: 2. CDR3 protein: CASSYDRGTEAFF. The CDR3 bases are TGTGCCAGCAGCTACGACAGGGGCACTGAAGCTTTCTTT.

This CDR3 is CASRPQTGELFF. The CDR3 DNA reads as TGTGCCAGTAGGCCCCAGACCGGGGAGCTGTTTTTT. The chain joins TRBV19 to TRBJ2-2; no firm D call. CDR1 is LNHDA, CDR2 SQIVND, per germline (reference sequence). The CDR3 runs to 12 residues. Trimming left V 6 bases short and J 5 bases short, with 7 bases between.

The chain joins TRBV29-1 to TRBJ1-1; D gene unclear. Trimming removed 4 bases from V and 5 bases from J, with 14 bases in between. CDR3 length: 13 amino acids. Germline V CDR1 and CDR2: SQVTM, ANQGSEA. CDR3 DNA sequence: TGCAGCGTTGGAGGGTCTCTAGGGACTGAAGCTTTCTTT. Translating it yields CSVGGSLGTEAFF.

This clone was recorded only once. The J gene is TRBJ2-7, the V gene TRBV6-5; possible D gene TRBD1, 6 bases. This CDR3 contains 14 residues. Germline V gene lookup returns CDR1 MNHEY and CDR2 SVGAGI. Trimming cost V 6 bases and J 3 bases, with 15 bases left between them. CDR3 protein: CASRPAGTIYEQYF. The CDR3 DNA reads TGTGCCAGCAGACCCGCCGGGACAATCTACGAGCAGTACTTC.

This clone is termed medium-sized. This sequence joins TRBV14 and TRBJ2-3, with 13 bases that match TRBD2. J gave up 1 base and V 1 base, and 11 bases lay outside the gene matches. CDR3 length: 20 residues. Germline V CDR1 and CDR2: SGHDN, FVKESK. The CDR3 bases are TGTGCCAGCAGCCAAGTAATAAGGACTAGCGGGAGCGGTCGCACAGATACGCAGTATTTT. Protein product: CASSQVIRTSGSGRTDTQYF.

The chain couples TRBV2 to TRBJ2-3; no definite D call. Trimming removed 3 bases from V and 3 bases from J, with 4 bases in between. The germline gives CDR1 SNHLY, CDR2 FYNNEI. CDR3 size: 12 residues. This chain's CDR3 is CASSDTTDTQYF. The CDR3, as DNA: TGTGCCAGCAGTGACACAACAGATACGCAGTATTTT.

J is TRBJ2-2 and V is TRBV25-1; 9 nucleotides align to TRBD1. The CDR3 is 17 residues long. With 6 bases clipped from V and 1 base from J, the junction kept 9 bases outside the gene matches. Per the germline V gene, CDR1 is MGHDK and CDR2 is SYGVNS. The CDR3 sequence: CASSPIPGQGNTGELFF. Written as DNA, the CDR3 is TGTGCCAGCAGCCCCATCCCGGGACAGGGGAACACCGGGGAGCTGTTTTTT.

This clone was detected a few times. This chain links TRBV18 with TRBJ2-3, with a tentative D call TRBD2 (6 bases). From germline, CDR1 is KGHSH and CDR2 LQKENI. The ends were cut back, 6 bases at V and 0 bases at J, with 13 bases in the middle. The CDR3 is 15 residues long. Here the CDR3 reads CASSGTEGSTDTQYF. CDR3 sequence (DNA): TGTGCCAGCTCCGGCACGGAGGGAAGCACAGATACGCAGTATTTT.

The V gene is TRBV10-1, the J gene TRBJ1-5, with 9 bases identical to TRBD1. With 10 bases clipped from V and 3 bases from J, the junction kept 13 bases outside the gene matches. Germline V gene lookup returns CDR1 WNHNN and CDR2 SYGVQD (reference sequence). The CDR3 consists of 16 residues. DNA for the CDR3: TGCGCCAAAAAACGGGACAGGGTTCCAGCCAATCAGCCCCAGCATTTT. It yields the protein CAKKRDRVPANQPQHF.

This chain joins TRBV13 and TRBJ1-4; D is uncertain. Trimming shortened V by 5 bases and J by 7 bases, and 14 bases separated the two germline ends. There are 14 residues in the CDR3. Per germline, CDR1 PRHDT and CDR2 FYEKMQ (reference sequence). CDR3 coding DNA: TGTGCCAGCAGCCGCGTAGATTCAGGTGAAAAACTGTTTTTT. Its translation is CASSRVDSGEKLFF.

CDR3 coding DNA: TGTGCCAGCAGCCCCCCGGGACTAGCGATCGGGGAGCTGTTTTTT. This encodes CASSPPGLAIGELFF. This rearrangement joins TRBV11-3 to TRBJ2-2; TRBD2 agrees at 10 bases. The CDR3 is 15 residues long. Germline CDR1 is SGHNT and CDR2 is YENEEA. V lost 5 bases, J lost 7 bases, and 7 bases stayed unmatched. Full variable domain (rest looked up from reference TRBV11-3 and TRBJ2-2): EAGVVQSPRYKIIEKKQPVAFWCNPISGHNTLYWYLQNLGQGPELLIRYENEEAVDDSQLPKDRFSAERLKGVDSTLKIQPAELGDSAVYLCASSPPGLAIGELFFGEGSRLTVL.

The rearrangement links TRBV7-2 to TRBJ2-5, with 9 nucleotides matching TRBD2. Germline V gives CDR1 SGHTA, CDR2 FQGNSA. V shed 1 base, J shed 2 bases, and the junction held 5 bases outside the gene matches. CDR3 size: 16 residues. The CDR3 region has the DNA TGTGCCAGCAGCTTAGGAGTCCTAGCGGGGCAAGAGACCCAGTACTTC. Encoded protein: CASSLGVLAGQETQYF.

This clone was picked up a small number of times. The chain combines TRBV7-3 with TRBJ2-7; 9 bases are shared with TRBD2. The germline V gene encodes CDR1 SGHTA and CDR2 FQGTGA. This CDR3 is built from 14 residues. V was pared by 5 bases and J by 4 bases, with 6 bases of the junction left unmatched. The CDR3 DNA reads TGTGCCAGCAGCGAAGCGGGACTAGCTTACGAGCAGTACTTC. It specifies CASSEAGLAYEQYF.

The V gene is TRBV28, the J gene TRBJ2-7, with a possible D match to TRBD2 (5 bases). The ends were cut back, 7 bases at V and 3 bases at J, with 19 bases in the middle. The CDR3 has 15 residues. Germline V CDR1 and CDR2: MDHEN, SYDVKM. The CDR3 is CASKREVRFIYEQYF. The CDR3 DNA reads TGTGCCAGCAAACGGGAAGTCAGGTTTATCTACGAGCAGTACTTC.